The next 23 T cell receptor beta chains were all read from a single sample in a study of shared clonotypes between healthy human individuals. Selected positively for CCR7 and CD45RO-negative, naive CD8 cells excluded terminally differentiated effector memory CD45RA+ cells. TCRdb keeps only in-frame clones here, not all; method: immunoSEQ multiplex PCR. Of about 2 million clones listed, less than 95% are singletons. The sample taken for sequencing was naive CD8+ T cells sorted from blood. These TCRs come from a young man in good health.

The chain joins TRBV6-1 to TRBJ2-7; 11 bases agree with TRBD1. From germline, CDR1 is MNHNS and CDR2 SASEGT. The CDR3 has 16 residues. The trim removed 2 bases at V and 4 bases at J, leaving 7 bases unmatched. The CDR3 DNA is TGTGCCAGCAGTGAACTCGGGACAGGGGGACTATACGAGCAGTACTTC. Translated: CASSELGTGGLYEQYF.

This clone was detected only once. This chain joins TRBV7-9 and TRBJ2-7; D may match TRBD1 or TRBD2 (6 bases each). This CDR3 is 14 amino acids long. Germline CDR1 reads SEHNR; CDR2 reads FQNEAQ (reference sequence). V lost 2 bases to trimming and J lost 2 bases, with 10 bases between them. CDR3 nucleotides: TGTGCCAGCAGCTTATCGGGGGCGACCTACGAGCAGTACTTC. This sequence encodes CASSLSGATYEQYF.

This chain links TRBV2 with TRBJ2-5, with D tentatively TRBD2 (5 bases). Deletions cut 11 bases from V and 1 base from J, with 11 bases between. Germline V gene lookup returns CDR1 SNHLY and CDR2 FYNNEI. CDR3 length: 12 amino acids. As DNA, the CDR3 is TGTGCCGTTGACGGGATCCAAGAGACCCAGTACTTC. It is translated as CAVDGIQETQYF.

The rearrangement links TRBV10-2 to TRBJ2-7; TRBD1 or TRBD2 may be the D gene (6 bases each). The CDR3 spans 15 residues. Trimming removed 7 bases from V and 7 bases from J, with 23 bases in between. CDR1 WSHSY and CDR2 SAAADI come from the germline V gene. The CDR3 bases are TGCGCCAGCATCCCCCCGGGGGCGCCCTTGAAGGAGCAGTACTTC. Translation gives CASIPPGAPLKEQYF.

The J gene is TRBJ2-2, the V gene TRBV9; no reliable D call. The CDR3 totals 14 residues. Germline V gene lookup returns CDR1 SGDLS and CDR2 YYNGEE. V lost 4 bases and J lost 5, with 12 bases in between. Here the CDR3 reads CASSPPDRTGELFF. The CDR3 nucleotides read TGTGCCAGCAGCCCTCCGGACCGAACCGGGGAGCTGTTTTTT.

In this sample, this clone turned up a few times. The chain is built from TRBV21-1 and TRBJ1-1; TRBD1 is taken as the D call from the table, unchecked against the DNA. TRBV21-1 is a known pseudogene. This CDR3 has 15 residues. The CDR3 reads CASSDLDRGNTEAFF. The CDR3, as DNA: TGTGCCAGCAGCGACTTGGACAGGGGGAACACTGAAGCTTTCTTT.

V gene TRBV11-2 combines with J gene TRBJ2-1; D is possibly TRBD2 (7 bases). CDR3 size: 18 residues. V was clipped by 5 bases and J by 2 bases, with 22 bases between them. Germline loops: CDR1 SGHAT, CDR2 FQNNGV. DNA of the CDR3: TGTGCCAGCAGCCCACAGGGACGGGGGGTAGGGCCCTACAATGAGCAGTTCTTC. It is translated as CASSPQGRGVGPYNEQFF.

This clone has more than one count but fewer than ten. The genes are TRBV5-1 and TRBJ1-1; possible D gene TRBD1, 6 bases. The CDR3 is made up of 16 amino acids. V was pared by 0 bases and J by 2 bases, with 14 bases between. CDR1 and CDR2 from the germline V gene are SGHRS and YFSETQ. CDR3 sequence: CASSLATGTRNTEAFF. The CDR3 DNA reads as TGCGCCAGCAGCTTGGCCACAGGGACCAGAAACACTGAAGCTTTCTTT.

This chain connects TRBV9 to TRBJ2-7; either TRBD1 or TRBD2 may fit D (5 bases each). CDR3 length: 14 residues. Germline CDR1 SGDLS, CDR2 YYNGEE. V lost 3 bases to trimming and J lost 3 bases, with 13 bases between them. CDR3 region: CASSAGPAGYEQYF. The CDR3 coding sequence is TGTGCCAGCAGCGCGGGACCGGCGGGCTACGAGCAGTACTTC.

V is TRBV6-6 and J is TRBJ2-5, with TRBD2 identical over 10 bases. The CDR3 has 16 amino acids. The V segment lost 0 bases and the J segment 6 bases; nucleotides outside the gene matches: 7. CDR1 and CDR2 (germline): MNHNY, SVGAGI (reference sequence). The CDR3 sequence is CASSYSIEREGKTQYF. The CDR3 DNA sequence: TGTGCCAGCAGTTACTCGATCGAGCGGGAGGGGAAGACCCAGTACTTC.

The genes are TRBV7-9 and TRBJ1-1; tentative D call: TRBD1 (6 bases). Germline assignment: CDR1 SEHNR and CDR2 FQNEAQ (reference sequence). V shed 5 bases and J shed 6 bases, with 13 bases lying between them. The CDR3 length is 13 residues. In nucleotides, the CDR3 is TGTGCCAGCAGCACAACAGGGATCCCTGAAGCTTTCTTT. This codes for CASSTTGIPEAFF.

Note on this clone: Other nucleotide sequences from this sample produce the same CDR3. The CDR3: CASRDGNTEAFF. In nucleotides, the CDR3 is TGTGCCAGCAGGGACGGAAACACTGAAGCTTTCTTT. This chain joins TRBV28 and TRBJ1-1; no definite D call. The CDR3 runs to 12 residues. Per germline, CDR1 MDHEN and CDR2 SYDVKM. V was pared by 6 bases and J by 2 bases, with 7 bases between. Full variable domain (remainder filled in from reference TRBV28 and TRBJ1-1): DVKVTQSSRYLVKRTGEKVFLECVQDMDHENMFWYRQDPGLGLRLIYFSYDVKMKEKGDIPEGYSVSREKKERFSLILESASTNQTSMYLCASRDGNTEAFFGQGTRLTVV.

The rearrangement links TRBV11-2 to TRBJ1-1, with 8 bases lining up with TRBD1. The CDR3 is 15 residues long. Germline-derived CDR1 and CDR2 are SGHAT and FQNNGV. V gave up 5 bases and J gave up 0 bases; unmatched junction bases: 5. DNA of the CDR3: TGTGCCAGCAGCCCCCGACAGGGGCTGAACACTGAAGCTTTCTTT. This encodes CASSPRQGLNTEAFF.

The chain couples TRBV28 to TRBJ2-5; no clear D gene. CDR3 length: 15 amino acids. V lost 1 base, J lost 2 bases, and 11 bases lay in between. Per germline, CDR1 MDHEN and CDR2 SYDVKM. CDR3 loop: CASSLSSNEQETQYF. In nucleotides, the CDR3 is TGTGCCAGCAGTTTATCCTCGAATGAGCAAGAGACCCAGTACTTC.

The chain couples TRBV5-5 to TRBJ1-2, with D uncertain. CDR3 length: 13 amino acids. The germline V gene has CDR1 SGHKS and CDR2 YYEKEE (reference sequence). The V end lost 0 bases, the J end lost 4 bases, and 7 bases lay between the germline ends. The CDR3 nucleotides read TGTGCCAGCAGCTTGGGGGCAGCCTATGGCTACACCTTC. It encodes CASSLGAAYGYTF.

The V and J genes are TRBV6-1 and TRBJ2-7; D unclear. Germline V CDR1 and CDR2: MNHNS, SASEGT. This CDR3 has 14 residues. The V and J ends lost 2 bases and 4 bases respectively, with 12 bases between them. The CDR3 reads CASSETLGAYEQYF. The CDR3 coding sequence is TGTGCCAGCAGTGAAACCCTAGGAGCGTACGAGCAGTACTTC.

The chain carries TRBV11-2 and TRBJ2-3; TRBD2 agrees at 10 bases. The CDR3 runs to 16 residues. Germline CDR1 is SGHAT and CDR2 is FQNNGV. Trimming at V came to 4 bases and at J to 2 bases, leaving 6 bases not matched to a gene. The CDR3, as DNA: TGTGCCAGCAGCTCCTTGCTAGCGGGGGCCACAGATACGCAGTATTTT. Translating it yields CASSSLLAGATDTQYF.

The CDR3 DNA is TGCGCCAGCACTCCAACCGGGAACGAAGCTTTCTTT. It translates to CASTPTGNEAFF. V usage is TRBV10-2 and J usage is TRBJ1-1; D is ambiguous. The CDR3 has 12 amino acids. Germline V CDR1 and CDR2: WSHSY, SAAADI. Deletions cut 7 bases from V and 8 bases from J, with 14 bases between.

CDR3 nucleotide sequence: TGTGCCAGCAGCACCCGACAGGTCTCCGGGGAGCTGTTTTTT. Its protein product is CASSTRQVSGELFF. This chain connects TRBV7-9 to TRBJ2-2, with D maybe TRBD1 (6 bases). Trimming left V 5 bases short and J 6 bases short, with 13 bases between. The CDR3 consists of 14 residues. Germline V gene lookup returns CDR1 SEHNR and CDR2 FQNEAQ (reference sequence).

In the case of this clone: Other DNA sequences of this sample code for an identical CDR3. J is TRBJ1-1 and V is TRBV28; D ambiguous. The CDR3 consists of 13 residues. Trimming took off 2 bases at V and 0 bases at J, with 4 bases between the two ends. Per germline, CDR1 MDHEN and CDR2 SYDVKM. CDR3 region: CASSLGMNTEAFF. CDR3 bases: TGTGCCAGCAGTTTAGGCATGAACACTGAAGCTTTCTTT.

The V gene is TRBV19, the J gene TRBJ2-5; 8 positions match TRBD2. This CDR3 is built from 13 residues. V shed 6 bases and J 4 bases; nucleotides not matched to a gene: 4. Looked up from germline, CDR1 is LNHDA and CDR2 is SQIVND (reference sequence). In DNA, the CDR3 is TGTGCCAGTAGGCCAGCGGGGGCAGAGACCCAGTACTTC. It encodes CASRPAGAETQYF.

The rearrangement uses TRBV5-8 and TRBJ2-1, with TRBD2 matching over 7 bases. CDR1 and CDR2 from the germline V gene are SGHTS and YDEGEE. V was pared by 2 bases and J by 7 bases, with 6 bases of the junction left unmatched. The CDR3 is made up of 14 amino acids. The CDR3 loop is CASSFAGDGNEQFF. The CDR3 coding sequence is TGTGCCAGCAGCTTTGCGGGAGACGGAAATGAGCAGTTCTTC.

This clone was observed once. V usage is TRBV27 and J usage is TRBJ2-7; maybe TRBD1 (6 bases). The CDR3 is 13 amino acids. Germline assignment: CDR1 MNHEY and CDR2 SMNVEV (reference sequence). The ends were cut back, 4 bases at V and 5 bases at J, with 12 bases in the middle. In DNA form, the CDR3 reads TGTGCCAGCAGTTACATACAGGGCCACGAGCAGTACTTC. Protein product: CASSYIQGHEQYF.